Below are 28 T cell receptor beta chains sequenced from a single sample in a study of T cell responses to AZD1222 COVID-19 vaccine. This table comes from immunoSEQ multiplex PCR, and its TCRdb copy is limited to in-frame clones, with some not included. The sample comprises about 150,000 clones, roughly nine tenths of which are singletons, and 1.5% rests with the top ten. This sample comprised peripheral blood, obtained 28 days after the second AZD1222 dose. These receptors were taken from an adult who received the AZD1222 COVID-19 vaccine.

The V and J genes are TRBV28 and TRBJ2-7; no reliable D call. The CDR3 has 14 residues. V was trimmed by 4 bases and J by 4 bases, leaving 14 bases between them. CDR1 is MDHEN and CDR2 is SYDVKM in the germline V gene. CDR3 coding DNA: TGTGCCAGCAGTTCCTCCATATACTATTACGAGCAGTACTTC. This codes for CASSSSIYYYEQYF.

Here the CDR3 DNA reads TGTGCCAGTCGACAGGGAGGGACAGATACGCAGTATTTT. As protein: CASRQGGTDTQYF. The gene calls are TRBV14 and TRBJ2-3; either TRBD1 or TRBD2 may fit D (7 bases each). Trimming cost V 9 bases and J 3 bases, with 13 bases left between them. Germline V gene data show CDR1 as SGHDN and CDR2 as FVKESK. This CDR3 has 13 residues.

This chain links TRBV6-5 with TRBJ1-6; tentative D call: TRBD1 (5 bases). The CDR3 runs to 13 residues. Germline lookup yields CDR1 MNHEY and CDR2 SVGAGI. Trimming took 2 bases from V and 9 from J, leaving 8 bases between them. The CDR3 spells CASSYEGSSPLHF. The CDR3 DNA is TGTGCCAGCAGTTACGAGGGGAGTTCACCCCTCCACTTT.

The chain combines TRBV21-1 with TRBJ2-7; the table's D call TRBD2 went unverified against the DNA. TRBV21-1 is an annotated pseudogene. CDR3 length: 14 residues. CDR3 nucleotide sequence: TGTGCCTACACGCCCGGGGAGCCTTTATACGAGCAGTACTTC. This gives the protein CAYTPGEPLYEQYF.

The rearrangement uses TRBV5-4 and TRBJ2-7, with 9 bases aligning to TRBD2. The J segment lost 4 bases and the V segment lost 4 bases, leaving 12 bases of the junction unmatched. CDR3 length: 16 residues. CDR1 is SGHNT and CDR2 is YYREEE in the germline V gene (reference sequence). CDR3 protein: CASSQGASGIRYEQYF. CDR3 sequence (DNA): TGTGCCAGCAGCCAGGGTGCTAGCGGGATCAGATACGAGCAGTACTTC.

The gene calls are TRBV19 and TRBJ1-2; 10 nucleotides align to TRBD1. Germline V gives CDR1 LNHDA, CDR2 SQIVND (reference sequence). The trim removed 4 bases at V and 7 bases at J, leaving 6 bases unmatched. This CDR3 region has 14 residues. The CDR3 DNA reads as TGTGCCAGTAGTAGCTGGACAGGGGGGTTTGGCTACACCTTC. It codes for CASSSWTGGFGYTF.

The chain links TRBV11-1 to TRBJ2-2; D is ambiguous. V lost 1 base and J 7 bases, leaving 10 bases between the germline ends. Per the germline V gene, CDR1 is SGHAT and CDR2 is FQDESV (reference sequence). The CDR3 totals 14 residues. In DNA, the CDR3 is TGTGCCAGCAGCTTAGGTGGCCGTCTCGGGGAGCTGTTTTTT. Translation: CASSLGGRLGELFF.

The CDR3 nucleotides are TGTGCCAGCAGCTTAGCGCGGAGGGGACTAGCGGGAGGGCGAGATACGCAGTATTTT. It specifies CASSLARRGLAGGRDTQYF. This chain uses TRBV7-8 with TRBJ2-3; 16 bases line up with TRBD2. With 0 bases clipped from V and 5 bases from J, the junction kept 8 bases outside the gene matches. Germline V gives CDR1 SGHVS, CDR2 FQNEAQ. This CDR3 region has 19 residues.

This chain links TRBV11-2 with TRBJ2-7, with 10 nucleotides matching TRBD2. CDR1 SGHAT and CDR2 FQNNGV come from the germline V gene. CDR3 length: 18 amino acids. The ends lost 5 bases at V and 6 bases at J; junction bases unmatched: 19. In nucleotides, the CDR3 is TGTGCCAGCAGCCCCGAGGGGTGGGGTAGCGGGAGGAGGAGCGAGCAGTACTTC. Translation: CASSPEGWGSGRRSEQYF. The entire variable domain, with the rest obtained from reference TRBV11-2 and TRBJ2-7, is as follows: EAGVAQSPRYKIIEKRQSVAFWCNPISGHATLYWYQQILGQGPKLLIQFQNNGVVDDSQLPKDRFSAERLKGVDSTLKIQPAKLEDSAVYLCASSPEGWGSGRRSEQYFGPGTRLTVT.

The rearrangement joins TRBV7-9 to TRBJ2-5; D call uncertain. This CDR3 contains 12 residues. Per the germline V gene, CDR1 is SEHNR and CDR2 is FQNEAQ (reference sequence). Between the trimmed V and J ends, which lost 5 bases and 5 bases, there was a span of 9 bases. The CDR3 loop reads CASSHDKETQYF. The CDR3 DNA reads TGTGCCAGCAGCCACGACAAGGAGACCCAGTACTTC.

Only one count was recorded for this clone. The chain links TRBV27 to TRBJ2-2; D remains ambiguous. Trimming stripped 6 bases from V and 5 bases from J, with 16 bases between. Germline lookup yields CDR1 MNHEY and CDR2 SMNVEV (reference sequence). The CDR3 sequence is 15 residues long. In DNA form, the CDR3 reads TGTGCCAGCAGGGATGGGCAGGTGCTAACCGGGGAGCTGTTTTTT. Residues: CASRDGQVLTGELFF.

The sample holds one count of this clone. CDR3 coding DNA: TGTGCCAGCAGCGCCGCGGGGGCAATGAACACTGAAGCTTTCTTT. The encoded protein is CASSAAGAMNTEAFF. The chain uses TRBV7-8 and TRBJ1-1; weak D call: TRBD1 (6 bases). Germline-derived CDR1 and CDR2 are SGHVS and FQNEAQ. There are 15 residues in the CDR3. The germline V and J ends were trimmed by 5 bases and 0 bases, with 13 bases remaining between them.

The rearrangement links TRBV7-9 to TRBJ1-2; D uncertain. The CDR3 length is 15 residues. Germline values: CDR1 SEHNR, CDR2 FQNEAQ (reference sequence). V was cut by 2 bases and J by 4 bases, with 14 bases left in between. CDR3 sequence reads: CASSLSMAGGYGYTF. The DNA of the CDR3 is TGTGCCAGCAGCTTATCAATGGCAGGCGGCTATGGCTACACCTTC.

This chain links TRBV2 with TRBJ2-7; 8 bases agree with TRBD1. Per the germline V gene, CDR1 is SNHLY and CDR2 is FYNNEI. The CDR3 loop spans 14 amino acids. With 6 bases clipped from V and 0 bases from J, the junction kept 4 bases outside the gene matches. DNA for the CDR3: TGTGCCAGCAGCGAGGGGACAGGCTCCTACGAGCAGTACTTC. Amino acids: CASSEGTGSYEQYF.

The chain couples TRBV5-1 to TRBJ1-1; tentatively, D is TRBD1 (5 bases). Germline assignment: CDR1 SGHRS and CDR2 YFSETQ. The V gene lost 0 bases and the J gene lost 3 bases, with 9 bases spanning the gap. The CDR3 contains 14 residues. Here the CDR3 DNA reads TGCGCCAGCAGCTTGGCCAGGGAGGACACTGAAGCTTTCTTT. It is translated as CASSLAREDTEAFF. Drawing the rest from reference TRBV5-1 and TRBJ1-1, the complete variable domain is KAGVTQTPRYLIKTRGQQVTLSCSPISGHRSVSWYQQTPGQGLQFLFEYFSETQRNKGNFPGRFSGRQFSNSRSEMNVSTLELGDSALYLCASSLAREDTEAFFGQGTRLTVV.

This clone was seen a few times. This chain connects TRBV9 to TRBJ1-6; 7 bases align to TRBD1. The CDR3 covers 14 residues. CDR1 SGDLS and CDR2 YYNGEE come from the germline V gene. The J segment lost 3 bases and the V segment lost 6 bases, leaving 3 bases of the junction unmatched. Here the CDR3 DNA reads TGTGCCAGCAACCGGGACAGCTATAATTCACCCCTCCACTTT. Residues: CASNRDSYNSPLHF. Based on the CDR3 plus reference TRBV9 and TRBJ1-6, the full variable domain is DSGVTQTPKHLITATGQRVTLRCSPRSGDLSVYWYQQSLDQGLQFLIQYYNGEERAKGNILERFSAQQFPDLHSELNLSSLELGDSALYFCASNRDSYNSPLHFGNGTRLTVT.

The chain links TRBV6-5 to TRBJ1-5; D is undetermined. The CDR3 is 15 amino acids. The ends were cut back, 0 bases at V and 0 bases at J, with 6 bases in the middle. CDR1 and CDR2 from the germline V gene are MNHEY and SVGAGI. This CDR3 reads CASSYSAVSNQPQHF. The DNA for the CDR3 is TGTGCCAGCAGTTACTCCGCCGTTAGCAATCAGCCCCAGCATTTT.

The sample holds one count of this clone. The CDR3 is CASRDRGYGYTF. The CDR3 DNA reads TGTGCCAGCAGGGACAGGGGCTATGGCTACACCTTC. This chain links TRBV6-5 with TRBJ1-2; 9 nucleotides align to TRBD1. The CDR3 loop spans 12 amino acids. The trim removed 6 bases at V and 4 bases at J, leaving 0 bases unmatched. The germline CDR1 and CDR2 sequences are MNHEY and SVGAGI.

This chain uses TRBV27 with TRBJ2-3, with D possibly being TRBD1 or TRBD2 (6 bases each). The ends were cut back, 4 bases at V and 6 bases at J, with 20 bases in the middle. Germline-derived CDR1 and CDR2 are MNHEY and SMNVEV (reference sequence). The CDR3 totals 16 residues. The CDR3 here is CASSSWRRRGADTQYF. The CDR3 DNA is TGTGCCAGCAGTTCTTGGAGGCGGAGGGGGGCGGATACGCAGTATTTT.

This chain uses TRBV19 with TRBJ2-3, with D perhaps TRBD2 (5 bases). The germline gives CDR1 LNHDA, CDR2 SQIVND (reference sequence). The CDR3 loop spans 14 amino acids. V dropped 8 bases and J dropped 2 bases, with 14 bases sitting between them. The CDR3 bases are TGTGCCAGTGCCTTACTAGAATTCACAGATACGCAGTATTTT. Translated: CASALLEFTDTQYF.

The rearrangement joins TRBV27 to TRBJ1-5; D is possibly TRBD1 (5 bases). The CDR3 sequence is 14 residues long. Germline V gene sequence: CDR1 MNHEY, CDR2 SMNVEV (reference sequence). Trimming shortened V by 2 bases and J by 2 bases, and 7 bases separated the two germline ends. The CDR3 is CASSLQGGNQPQHF. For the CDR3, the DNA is TGTGCCAGCAGTTTACAGGGAGGCAATCAGCCCCAGCATTTT.

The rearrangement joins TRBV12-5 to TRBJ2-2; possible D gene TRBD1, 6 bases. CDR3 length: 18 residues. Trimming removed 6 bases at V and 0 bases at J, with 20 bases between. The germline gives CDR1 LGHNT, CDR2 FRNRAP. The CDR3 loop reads CASGTGRDRGPNTGELFF. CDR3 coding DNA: TGTGCTAGTGGGACAGGCCGGGACCGCGGACCGAACACCGGGGAGCTGTTTTTT.

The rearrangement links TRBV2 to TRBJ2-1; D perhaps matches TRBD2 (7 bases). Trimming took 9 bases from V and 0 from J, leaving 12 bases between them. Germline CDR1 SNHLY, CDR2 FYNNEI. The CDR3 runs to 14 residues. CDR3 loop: CASERGGSYNEQFF. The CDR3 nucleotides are TGTGCCAGTGAGAGGGGGGGCTCCTACAATGAGCAGTTCTTC.

The CDR3 nucleotides are TGTGCCACCAGCAGAGCAAGGATAGACAGGGCGGTCGAAGCTTTCTTT. This sequence encodes CATSRARIDRAVEAFF. The chain uses TRBV15 and TRBJ1-1, with 7 bases that match TRBD1. Trimming removed 1 base from V and 8 bases from J; junction bases left unmatched: 13. CDR3 length equals 16 residues. CDR1 LNHNV and CDR2 YYDKDF come from the germline V gene (reference sequence).

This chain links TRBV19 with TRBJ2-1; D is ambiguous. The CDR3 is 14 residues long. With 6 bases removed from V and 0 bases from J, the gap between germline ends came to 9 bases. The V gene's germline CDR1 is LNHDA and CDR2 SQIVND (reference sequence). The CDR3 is CASRAPTSYNEQFF. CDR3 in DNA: TGTGCCAGTAGGGCACCGACCTCCTACAATGAGCAGTTCTTC. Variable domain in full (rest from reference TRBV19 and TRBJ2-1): DGGITQSPKYLFRKEGQNVTLSCEQNLNHDAMYWYRQDPGQGLRLIYYSQIVNDFQKGDIAEGYSVSREKKESFPLTVTSAQKNPTAFYLCASRAPTSYNEQFFGPGTRLTVL.

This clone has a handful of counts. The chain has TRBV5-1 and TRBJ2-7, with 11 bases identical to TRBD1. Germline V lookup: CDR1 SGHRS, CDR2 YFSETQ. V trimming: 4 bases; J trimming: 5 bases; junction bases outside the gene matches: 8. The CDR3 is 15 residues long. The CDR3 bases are TGCGCCAGCAGCAGGGGACAGGGGGGTCTCCACGAGCAGTACTTC. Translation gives CASSRGQGGLHEQYF.

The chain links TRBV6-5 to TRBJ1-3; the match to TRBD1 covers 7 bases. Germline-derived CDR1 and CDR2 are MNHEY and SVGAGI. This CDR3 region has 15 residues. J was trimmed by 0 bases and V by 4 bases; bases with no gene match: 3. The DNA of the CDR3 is TGTGCCAGCAGTTTAGGGGGCTACTCTGGAAACACCATATATTTT. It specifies CASSLGGYSGNTIYF.

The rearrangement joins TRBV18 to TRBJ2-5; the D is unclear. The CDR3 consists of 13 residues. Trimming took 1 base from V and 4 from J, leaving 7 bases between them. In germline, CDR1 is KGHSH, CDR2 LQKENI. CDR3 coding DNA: TGTGCCAGCTCACCACTAGTAGGAGAGACCCAGTACTTC. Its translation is CASSPLVGETQYF.